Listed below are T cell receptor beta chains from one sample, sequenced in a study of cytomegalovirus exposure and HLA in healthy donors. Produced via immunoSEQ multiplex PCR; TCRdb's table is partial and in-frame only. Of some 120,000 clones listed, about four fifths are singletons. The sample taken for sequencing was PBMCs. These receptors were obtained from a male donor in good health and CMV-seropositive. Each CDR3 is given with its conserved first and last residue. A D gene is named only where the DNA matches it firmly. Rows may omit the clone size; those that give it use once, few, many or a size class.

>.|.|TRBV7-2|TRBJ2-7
CASSLGGEYEQYF
TGTGCCAGCAGCTTAGGGGGGGAATACGAGCAGTACTTC
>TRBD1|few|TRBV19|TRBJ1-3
CASRVGDRRSGNTIYF
TGTGCCAGTAGAGTCGGGGACAGACGCTCTGGAAACACCATATATTTT
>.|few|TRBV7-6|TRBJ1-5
CASSPGGSNQPQHF
TGTGCCAGCAGCCCGGGTGGAAGCAATCAGCCCCAGCATTTT
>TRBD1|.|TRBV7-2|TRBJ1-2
CASRKPGQGVDGYTF
TGTGCCAGCAGGAAACCGGGACAGGGAGTGGATGGCTACACCTTC
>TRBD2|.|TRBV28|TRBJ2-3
CASSFLAGGTDTQYF
TGTGCCAGCAGCTTCCTAGCGGGAGGGACAGATACGCAGTATTTT
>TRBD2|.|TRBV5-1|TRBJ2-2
CASSHLTSGSPGELFF
TGCGCCAGCAGCCACTTAACTAGCGGGAGCCCCGGGGAGCTGTTTTTT
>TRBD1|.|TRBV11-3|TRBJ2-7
CASSHRDRPYEQYF
TGTGCCAGCAGCCACCGGGACAGACCCTACGAGCAGTACTTC
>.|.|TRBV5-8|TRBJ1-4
CASSLYRGTTNEKLFF
TGTGCCAGCAGCTTATACCGGGGGACAACTAATGAAAAACTGTTTTTT
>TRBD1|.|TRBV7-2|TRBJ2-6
CASSSLPGQEPSGANVLTF
TGTGCCAGCAGCTCTCTCCCGGGACAGGAGCCCTCTGGGGCCAACGTCCTGACTTTC
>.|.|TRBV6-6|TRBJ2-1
CASSYPQVYNEQFF
TGTGCCAGCAGTTATCCACAGGTTTACAATGAGCAGTTCTTC
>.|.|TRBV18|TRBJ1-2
CASSPQGISYGYTF
TGTGCCAGCTCACCGCAGGGGATCAGCTATGGCTACACCTTC
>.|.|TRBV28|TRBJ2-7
CASRPSGSLSHEQYF
TGTGCCAGCAGGCCGAGCGGGTCTTTAAGCCACGAGCAGTACTTC
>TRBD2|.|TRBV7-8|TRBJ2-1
CASSLFWSGAPYNEQFF
TGTGCCAGCAGCTTATTTTGGAGCGGGGCCCCCTACAATGAGCAGTTCTTC
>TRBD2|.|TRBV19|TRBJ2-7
CASSISGGNEQYF
TGTGCCAGTAGTATAAGCGGGGGTAACGAGCAGTACTTC
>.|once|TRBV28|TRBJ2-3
CASSYPSTDTQYF
TGTGCCAGTAGCTATCCCAGCACAGATACGCAGTATTTT
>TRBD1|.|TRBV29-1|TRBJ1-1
CSVLGTGRGNTEAFF
TGCAGCGTTCTCGGGACAGGGAGGGGGAACACTGAAGCTTTCTTT
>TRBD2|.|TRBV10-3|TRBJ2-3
CAISESIRGEGRLDTQYF
TGTGCCATCAGTGAGTCGATCCGCGGGGAGGGCCGGTTGGATACGCAGTATTTT
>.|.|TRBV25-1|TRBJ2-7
CASGMGGAQEQYF
TGTGCCAGCGGGATGGGGGGGGCCCAAGAGCAGTACTTC
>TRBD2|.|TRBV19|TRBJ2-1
CASSIAGLAGAGEQFF
TGTGCCAGTAGTATAGCGGGACTAGCGGGGGCGGGTGAGCAGTTCTTC
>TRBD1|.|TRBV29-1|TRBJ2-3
CSVEDVGQARVDTQYF
TGCAGCGTTGAAGATGTTGGACAGGCGAGGGTAGATACGCAGTATTTT
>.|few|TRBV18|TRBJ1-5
CASSVNRGQPQHF
TGTGCCAGCTCTGTAAACCGAGGGCAGCCCCAGCATTTT
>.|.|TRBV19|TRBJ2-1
CASSPGGLEQFF
TGTGCCAGTAGTCCCGGCGGACTTGAGCAGTTCTTC
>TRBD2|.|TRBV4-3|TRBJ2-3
CASSQEGTSGEVADTQYF
TGCGCCAGCAGCCAAGAGGGGACTAGCGGGGAGGTTGCAGATACGCAGTATTTT
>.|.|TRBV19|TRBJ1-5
CASSITSGGVGNQPQHF
TGTGCCAGTAGTATAACCTCCGGGGGGGTTGGCAATCAGCCCCAGCATTTT
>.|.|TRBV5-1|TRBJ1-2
CASSQSTGSYGYTF
TGCGCCAGCAGCCAATCAACAGGTAGCTATGGCTACACCTTC
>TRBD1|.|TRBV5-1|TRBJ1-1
CASSLAGTGTGGTEAFF
TGCGCCAGCAGCTTGGCCGGGACTGGGACAGGGGGCACTGAAGCTTTCTTT
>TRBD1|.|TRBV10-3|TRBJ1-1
CAINQGAEAFF
TGTGCCATCAATCAGGGGGCTGAAGCTTTCTTT
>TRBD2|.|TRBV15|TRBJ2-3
CATSRGLAGADTQYF
TGTGCCACCAGCAGGGGACTAGCGGGCGCAGATACGCAGTATTTT
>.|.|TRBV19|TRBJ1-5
CATAAVGGHQPQHF
TGTGCCACCGCCGCGGTGGGGGGTCATCAGCCCCAGCATTTT
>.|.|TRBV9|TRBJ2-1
CASSAPGGNEQFF
TGTGCCAGCAGCGCGCCAGGGGGGAATGAGCAGTTCTTC
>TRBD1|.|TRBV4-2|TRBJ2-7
CASSQVGQGEGEQYF
TGTGCCAGCAGCCAAGTTGGACAGGGGGAGGGCGAGCAGTACTTC
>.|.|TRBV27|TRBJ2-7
CASSKLGVPYEQYF
TGTGCCAGCAGTAAACTCGGGGTACCCTACGAGCAGTACTTC
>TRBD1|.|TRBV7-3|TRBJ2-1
CASSQGGQGFVEQFF
TGTGCCAGCAGCCAGGGGGGACAGGGATTTGTTGAGCAGTTCTTC
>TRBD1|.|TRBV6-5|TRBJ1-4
CASSSATGTNEKLFF
TGTGCCAGCTCCTCCGCGACAGGGACTAATGAAAAACTGTTTTTT
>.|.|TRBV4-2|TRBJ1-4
CASSKDGRTNEKLFF
TGTGCCAGCAGCAAAGACGGGAGGACTAATGAAAAACTGTTTTTT
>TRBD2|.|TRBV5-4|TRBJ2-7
CASSSGGLAGTEQYF
TGTGCCAGCAGCTCGGGGGGGCTAGCGGGTACCGAGCAGTACTTC
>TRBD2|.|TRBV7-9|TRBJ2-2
CASSSRGVAGGNTGELFF
TGTGCCAGCAGCTCCCGGGGGGTAGCGGGAGGCAACACCGGGGAGCTGTTTTTT
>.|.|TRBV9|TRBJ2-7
CASSVGQGGEQYF
TGTGCCAGCAGCGTAGGGCAGGGCGGCGAGCAGTACTTC
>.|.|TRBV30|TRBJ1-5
CAWSTGQPNQPQHF
TGTGCCTGGAGTACCGGACAGCCGAATCAGCCCCAGCATTTT
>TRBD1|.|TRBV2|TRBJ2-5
CASSRDRLRETQYF
TGTGCCAGCAGTCGGGACAGACTACGGGAGACCCAGTACTTC
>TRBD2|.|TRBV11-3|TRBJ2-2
CASSQGLAGGSNTGELFF
TGTGCCAGCAGCCAGGGACTAGCGGGAGGTTCGAACACCGGGGAGCTGTTTTTT
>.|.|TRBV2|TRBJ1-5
CASMVESNQPQHF
TGTGCCAGCATGGTCGAGAGCAATCAGCCCCAGCATTTT
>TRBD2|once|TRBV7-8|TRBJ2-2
CASSLTELGGTRGLGELFF
TGTGCCAGCAGCCTTACTGAATTAGGCGGGACTAGAGGCTTGGGGGAGCTGTTTTTT
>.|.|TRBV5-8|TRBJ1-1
CASSLRTGEAFF
TGTGCCAGCAGCTTGAGAACAGGTGAAGCTTTCTTT
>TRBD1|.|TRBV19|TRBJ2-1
CASGQGINEQFF
TGTGCCAGTGGACAGGGGATCAATGAGCAGTTCTTC
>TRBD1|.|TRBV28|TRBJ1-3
CASSLDRDRRSGNTIYF
TGTGCCAGCAGTTTAGACCGGGACAGGCGATCTGGAAACACCATATATTTT
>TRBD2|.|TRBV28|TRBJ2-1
CASSRPWTSPLNEQFF
TGTGCCAGCAGTCGTCCGTGGACTAGCCCTTTAAATGAGCAGTTCTTC